This T cell receptor (beta chain) is drawn from a study of monozygotic twins with inflammatory bowel disease. Findings and caveats of the study: Among twins, concordant and discordant pairs did not differ in repertoire similarity, possibly from limited power. Backing was not found for a single strong signal or clonotype associated with IBD. Versus healthy twins, IBD patients showed fewer clonotypes shared with others, especially with disease activity.

On this clonotype: Its antigen remains unknown.

CDR3 length: 13 amino acids. Germline V CDR1 and CDR2: LGHNA, YSLEER. TCRdb re-called the 5' RACE reads; every CDR3 protein appears as one record, without DNA. The sample is made up of 95,000 to 110,000 distinct CDR3 sequences, and the top ten hold approximately 2% of it. The sequence was obtained from a human donor with ulcerative colitis or Crohn's disease, or a healthy co-twin of an affected twin (not recorded which). Material: blood. The rearrangement uses TRBV4-3 and TRBJ2-3. The chain's CDR3 is CASSQGLMDTQYF.